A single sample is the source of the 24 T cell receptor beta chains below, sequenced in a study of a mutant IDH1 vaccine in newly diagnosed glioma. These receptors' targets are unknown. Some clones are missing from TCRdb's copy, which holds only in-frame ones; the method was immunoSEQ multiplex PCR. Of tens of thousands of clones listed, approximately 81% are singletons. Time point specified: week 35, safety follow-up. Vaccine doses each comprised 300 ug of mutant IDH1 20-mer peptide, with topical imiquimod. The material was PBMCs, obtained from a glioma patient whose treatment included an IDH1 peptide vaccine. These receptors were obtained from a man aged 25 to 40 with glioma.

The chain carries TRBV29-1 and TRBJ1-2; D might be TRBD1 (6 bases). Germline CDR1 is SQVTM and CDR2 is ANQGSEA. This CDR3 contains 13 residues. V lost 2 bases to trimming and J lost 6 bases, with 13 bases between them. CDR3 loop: CSVEPAGVDGYTF. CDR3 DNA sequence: TGCAGCGTTGAACCCGCAGGGGTTGATGGCTACACCTTC.

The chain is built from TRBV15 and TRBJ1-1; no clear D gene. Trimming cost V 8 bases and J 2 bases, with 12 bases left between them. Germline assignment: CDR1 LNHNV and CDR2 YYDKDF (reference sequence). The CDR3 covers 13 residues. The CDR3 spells CATGRGSNTEAFF. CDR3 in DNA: TGTGCCACCGGCCGGGGTTCAAACACTGAAGCTTTCTTT.

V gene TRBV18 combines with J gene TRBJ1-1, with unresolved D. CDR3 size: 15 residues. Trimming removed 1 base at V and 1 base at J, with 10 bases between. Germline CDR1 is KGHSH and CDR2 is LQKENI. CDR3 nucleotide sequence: TGTGCCAGCTCACCACAGACGTCGGGGAACACTGAAGCTTTCTTT. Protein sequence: CASSPQTSGNTEAFF.

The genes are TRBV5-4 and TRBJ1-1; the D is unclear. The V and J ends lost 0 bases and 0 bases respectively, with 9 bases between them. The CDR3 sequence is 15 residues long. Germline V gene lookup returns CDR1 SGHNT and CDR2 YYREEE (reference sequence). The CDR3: CASSLDETVNTEAFF. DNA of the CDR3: TGTGCCAGCAGCTTGGATGAGACCGTGAACACTGAAGCTTTCTTT.

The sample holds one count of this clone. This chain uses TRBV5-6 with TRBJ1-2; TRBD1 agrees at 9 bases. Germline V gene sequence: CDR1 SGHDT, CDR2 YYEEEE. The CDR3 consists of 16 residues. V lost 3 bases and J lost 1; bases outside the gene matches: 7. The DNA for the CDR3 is TGTGCCAGCAGCTCCGGGACAGGGATGGTTAACTATGGCTACACCTTC. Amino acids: CASSSGTGMVNYGYTF.

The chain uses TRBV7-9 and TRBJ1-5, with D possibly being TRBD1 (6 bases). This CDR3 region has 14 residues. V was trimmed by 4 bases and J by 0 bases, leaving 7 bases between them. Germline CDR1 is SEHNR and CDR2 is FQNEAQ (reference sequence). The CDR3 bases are TGTGCCAGCAGCTGGACAGATAGCAATCAGCCCCAGCATTTT. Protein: CASSWTDSNQPQHF.

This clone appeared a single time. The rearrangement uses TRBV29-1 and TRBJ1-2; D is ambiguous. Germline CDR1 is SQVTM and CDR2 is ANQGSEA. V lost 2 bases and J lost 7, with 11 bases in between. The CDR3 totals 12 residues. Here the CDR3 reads CSVEYSGPGYTF. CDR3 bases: TGCAGCGTTGAATATAGTGGACCTGGCTACACCTTC. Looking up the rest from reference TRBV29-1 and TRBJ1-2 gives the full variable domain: SAVISQKPSRDICQRGTSLTIQCQVDSQVTMMFWYRQQPGQSLTLIATANQGSEATYESGFVIDKFPISRPNLTFSTLTVSNMSPEDSSIYLCSVEYSGPGYTFGSGTRLTVV.

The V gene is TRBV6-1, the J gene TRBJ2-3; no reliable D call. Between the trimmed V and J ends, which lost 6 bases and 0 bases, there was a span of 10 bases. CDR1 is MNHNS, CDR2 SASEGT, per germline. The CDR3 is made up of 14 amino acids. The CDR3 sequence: CASRRTASTDTQYF. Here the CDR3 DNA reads TGTGCCAGCAGACGGACGGCTAGCACAGATACGCAGTATTTT.

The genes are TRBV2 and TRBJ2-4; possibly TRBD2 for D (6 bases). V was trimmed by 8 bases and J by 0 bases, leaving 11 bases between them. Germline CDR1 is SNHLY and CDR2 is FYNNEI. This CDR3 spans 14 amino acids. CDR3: CASQKGLAKNIQYF. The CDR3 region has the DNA TGTGCCAGCCAAAAGGGACTAGCCAAAAACATTCAGTACTTC.

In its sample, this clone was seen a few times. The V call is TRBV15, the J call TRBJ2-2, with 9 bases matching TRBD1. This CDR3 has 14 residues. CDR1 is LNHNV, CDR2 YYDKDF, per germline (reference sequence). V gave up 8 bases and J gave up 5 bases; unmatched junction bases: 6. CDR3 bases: TGTGCCACCCAGCGGGACAGGGCGACCGGGGAGCTGTTTTTT. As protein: CATQRDRATGELFF.

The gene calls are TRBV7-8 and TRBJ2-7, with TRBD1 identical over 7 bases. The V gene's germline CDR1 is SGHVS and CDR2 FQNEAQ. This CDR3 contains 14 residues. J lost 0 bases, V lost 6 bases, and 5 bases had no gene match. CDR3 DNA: TGTGCCAGCAGGACCGGGACAGTCTCCTACGAGCAGTACTTC. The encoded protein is CASRTGTVSYEQYF.

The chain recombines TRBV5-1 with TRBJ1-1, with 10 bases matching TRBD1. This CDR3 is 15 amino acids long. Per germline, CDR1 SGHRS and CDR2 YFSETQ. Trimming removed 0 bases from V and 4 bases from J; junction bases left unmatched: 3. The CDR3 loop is CASSLVGQGITEAFF. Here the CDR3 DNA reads TGCGCCAGCAGCTTGGTGGGACAGGGGATCACTGAAGCTTTCTTT. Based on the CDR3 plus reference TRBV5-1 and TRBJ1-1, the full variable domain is KAGVTQTPRYLIKTRGQQVTLSCSPISGHRSVSWYQQTPGQGLQFLFEYFSETQRNKGNFPGRFSGRQFSNSRSEMNVSTLELGDSALYLCASSLVGQGITEAFFGQGTRLTVV.

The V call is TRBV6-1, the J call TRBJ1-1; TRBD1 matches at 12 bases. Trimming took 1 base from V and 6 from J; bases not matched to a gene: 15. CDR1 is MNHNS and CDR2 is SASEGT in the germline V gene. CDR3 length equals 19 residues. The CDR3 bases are TGTGCCAGCAGTGAAGAGGAGGGTCGGGGGACAGGGGGCTTCGCTGAAGCTTTCTTT. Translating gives CASSEEEGRGTGGFAEAFF.

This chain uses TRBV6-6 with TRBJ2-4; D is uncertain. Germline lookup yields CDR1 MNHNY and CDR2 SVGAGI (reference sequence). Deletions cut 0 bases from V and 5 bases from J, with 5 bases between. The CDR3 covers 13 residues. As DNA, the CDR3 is TGTGCCAGCAGTTACTCCACAGAAAACATTCAGTACTTC. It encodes CASSYSTENIQYF.

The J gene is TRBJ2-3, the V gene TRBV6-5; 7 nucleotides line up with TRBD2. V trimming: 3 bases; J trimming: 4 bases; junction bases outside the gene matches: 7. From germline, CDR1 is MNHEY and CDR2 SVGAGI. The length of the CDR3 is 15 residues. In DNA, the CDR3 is TGTGCCAGCAGTTATTACGGCGGGGGAGCAGATACGCAGTATTTT. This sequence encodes CASSYYGGGADTQYF.

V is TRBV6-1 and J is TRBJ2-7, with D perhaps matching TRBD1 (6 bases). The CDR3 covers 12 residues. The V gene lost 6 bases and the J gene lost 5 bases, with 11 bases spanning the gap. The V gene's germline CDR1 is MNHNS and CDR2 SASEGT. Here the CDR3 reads CASRGGVNEQYF. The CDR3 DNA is TGTGCCAGCAGAGGGGGAGTCAACGAGCAGTACTTC.

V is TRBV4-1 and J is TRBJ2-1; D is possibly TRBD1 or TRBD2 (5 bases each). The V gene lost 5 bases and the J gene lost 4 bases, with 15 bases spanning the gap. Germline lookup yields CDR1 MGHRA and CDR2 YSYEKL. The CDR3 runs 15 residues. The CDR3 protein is CASSYAPGPYNEQFF. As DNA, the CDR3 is TGCGCCAGCAGCTACGCCCCGGGGCCGTACAATGAGCAGTTCTTC.

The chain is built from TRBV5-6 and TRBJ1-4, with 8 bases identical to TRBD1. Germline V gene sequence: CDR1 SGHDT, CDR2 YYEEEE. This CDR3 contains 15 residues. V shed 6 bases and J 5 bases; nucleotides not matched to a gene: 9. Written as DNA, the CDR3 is TGTGCCAGCAAGCTATGGACAGGGACGAATGAAAAACTGTTTTTT. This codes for CASKLWTGTNEKLFF.

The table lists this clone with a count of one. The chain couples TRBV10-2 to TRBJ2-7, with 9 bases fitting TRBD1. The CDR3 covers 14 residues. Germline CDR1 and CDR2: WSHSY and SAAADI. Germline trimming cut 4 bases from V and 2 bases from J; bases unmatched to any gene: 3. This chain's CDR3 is CASSVGTGPYEQYF. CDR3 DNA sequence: TGCGCCAGCAGTGTTGGGACAGGGCCCTACGAGCAGTACTTC.

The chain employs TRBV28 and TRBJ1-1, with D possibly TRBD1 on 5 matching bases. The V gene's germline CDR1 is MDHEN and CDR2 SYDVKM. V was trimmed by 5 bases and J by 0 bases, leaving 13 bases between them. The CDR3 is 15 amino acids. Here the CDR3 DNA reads TGTGCCAGCAGTACCGGGGGGGTGTTGAACACTGAAGCTTTCTTT. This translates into CASSTGGVLNTEAFF.

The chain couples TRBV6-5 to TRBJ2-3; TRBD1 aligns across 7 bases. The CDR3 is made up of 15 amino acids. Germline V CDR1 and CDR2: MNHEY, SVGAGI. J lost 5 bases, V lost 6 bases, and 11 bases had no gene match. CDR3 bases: TGTGCCAGCAGAAAAACAGGGGCCCACCAAGATACGCAGTATTTT. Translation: CASRKTGAHQDTQYF.

For the CDR3, the DNA is TGTGCCAGCAGCTCCCCATACCTGCAGGGGGATCTGGACTATGGCTACACCTTC. It encodes CASSSPYLQGDLDYGYTF. This sequence joins TRBV7-9 and TRBJ1-2, with 7 bases identical to TRBD1. Per the germline V gene, CDR1 is SEHNR and CDR2 is FQNEAQ (reference sequence). The V and J ends lost 4 bases and 3 bases, in that order; junction bases with no gene match: 17. This CDR3 region has 18 residues.

The CDR3 DNA reads as TGTGCCAGCAGTCACAGGGGGGCTAACTATGGCTACACCTTC. Its protein product is CASSHRGANYGYTF. The chain recombines TRBV7-9 with TRBJ1-2; 8 bases align to TRBD1. CDR3 length: 14 residues. Germline V gives CDR1 SEHNR, CDR2 FQNEAQ (reference sequence). J was trimmed by 0 bases and V by 6 bases; bases with no gene match: 3.

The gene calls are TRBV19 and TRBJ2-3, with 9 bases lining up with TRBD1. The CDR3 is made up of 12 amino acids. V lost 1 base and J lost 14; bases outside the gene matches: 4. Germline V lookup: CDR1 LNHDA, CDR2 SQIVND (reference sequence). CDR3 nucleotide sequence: TGTGCCAGTAGTATAGGAGGACAGGGGTCGTATTTT. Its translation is CASSIGGQGSYF.